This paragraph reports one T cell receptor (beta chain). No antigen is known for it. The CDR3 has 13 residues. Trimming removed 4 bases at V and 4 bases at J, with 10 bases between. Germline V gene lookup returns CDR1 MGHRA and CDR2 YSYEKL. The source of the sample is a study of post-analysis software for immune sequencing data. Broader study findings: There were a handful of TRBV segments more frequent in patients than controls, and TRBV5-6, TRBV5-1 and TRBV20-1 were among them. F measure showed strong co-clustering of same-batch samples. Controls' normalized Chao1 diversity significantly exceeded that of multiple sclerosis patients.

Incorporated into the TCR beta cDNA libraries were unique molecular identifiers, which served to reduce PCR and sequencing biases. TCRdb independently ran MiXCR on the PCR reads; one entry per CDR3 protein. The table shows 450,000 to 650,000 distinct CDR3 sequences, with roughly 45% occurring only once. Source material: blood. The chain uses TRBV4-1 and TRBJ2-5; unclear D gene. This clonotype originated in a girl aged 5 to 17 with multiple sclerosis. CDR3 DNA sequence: TGCGCCAGCAGCCCCGGGCAGGCAGAGACCCAGTACTTC. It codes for CASSPGQAETQYF.